Listed below are T cell receptor beta chains from one sample, sequenced in a study of control samples from healthy donors and cancer patients. This table comes from immunoSEQ multiplex PCR, and its TCRdb copy is limited to in-frame clones, with some not included. The table lists 91,000 or so clones, approximately 91% of them singletons. Sequencing input: blood. The receptors here all came from a woman under 40 in good health. The CDR3 runs from the conserved cysteine through the conserved F or W. Fields, in order: D gene, J gene, clone size, V gene, CDR3 DNA, CDR3 protein. D genes are given only for firm matches. Clone size is shown for a subset of rows, as once, few, many or a class of expanded clone.

D: -
J: TRBJ1-6
size: once
V: TRBV19
DNA: TGTGCCAGTAGTTTGATTTTGACTAATAATTCACCCCTCCACTTT
CDR3: CASSLILTNNSPLHF

D: TRBD2
J: TRBJ2-3
size: -
V: TRBV11-2
DNA: TGTGCCAGCAGCTTAGAGCCTAGCGGGGGGGCGTATACGCAGTATTTT
CDR3: CASSLEPSGGAYTQYF

D: -
J: TRBJ2-1
size: -
V: TRBV5-1
DNA: TGCGCCAGCAGCCTGGGGACAACAAATGAGCAGTTCTTC
CDR3: CASSLGTTNEQFF

D: TRBD2
J: TRBJ2-3
size: -
V: TRBV9
DNA: TGTGCCAGCAGCCCCAGAGGCGGGAGGACAGATACGCAGTATTTT
CDR3: CASSPRGGRTDTQYF

D: -
J: TRBJ1-4
size: -
V: TRBV7-8
DNA: TGTGCCAGCAGGGGGACTAATGAAAAACTGTTTTTT
CDR3: CASRGTNEKLFF

D: TRBD1
J: TRBJ1-1
size: -
V: TRBV24-1
DNA: TGTGCCACCAGGGACAGGGGCAGGACTGAAGCTTTCTTT
CDR3: CATRDRGRTEAFF

D: -
J: TRBJ2-7
size: -
V: TRBV10-3
DNA: TGTGCCATCAGTGAGGAAATTCGCACGGGACTTACCAACTACGAGCAGTACTTC
CDR3: CAISEEIRTGLTNYEQYF

D: -
J: TRBJ1-2
size: -
V: TRBV28
DNA: TGTGCCAGCAGTTTGATCGGGCCGGCCGGCTACACCTTC
CDR3: CASSLIGPAGYTF

D: -
J: TRBJ2-3
size: -
V: TRBV9
DNA: TGTGCCAGCAGCGTAGTGAGCGGATACTACACAGATACGCAGTATTTT
CDR3: CASSVVSGYYTDTQYF

D: TRBD2
J: TRBJ2-1
size: -
V: TRBV24-1
DNA: TGTGCCACCAGTGATCCGAGCGGGAGCTATGAGCAGTTCTTC
CDR3: CATSDPSGSYEQFF

D: -
J: TRBJ1-5
size: -
V: TRBV11-2
DNA: TGTGCCAGCAGTTTGCAGGGCTTTACTAAACAGCCCCAGCATTTT
CDR3: CASSLQGFTKQPQHF

D: TRBD2
J: TRBJ2-1
size: once
V: TRBV2
DNA: TGTGCCAGCAGTGACGATGGACTAGCGGAGAATTACAATGAGCAGTTCTTC
CDR3: CASSDDGLAENYNEQFF

D: -
J: TRBJ1-2
size: -
V: TRBV6-1
DNA: TGTGCCAGCGACGGAGGATCCGTCGACTATGGCTACACCTTC
CDR3: CASDGGSVDYGYTF

D: -
J: TRBJ1-4
size: -
V: TRBV2
DNA: TGTGCCAGCAGTGCTCAGGGTAGCGTGGCTGAAAAACTGTTTTTT
CDR3: CASSAQGSVAEKLFF

D: -
J: TRBJ1-4
size: -
V: TRBV4-1
DNA: TGCGCCAGCAGCCAAGGGGGCATACTCAATGAAAAACTGTTTTTT
CDR3: CASSQGGILNEKLFF

D: TRBD2
J: TRBJ2-3
size: few
V: TRBV10-1
DNA: TGCGCCAGCAGTGAGTCCGGGCGGGGGGGAACAGATACGCAGTATTTT
CDR3: CASSESGRGGTDTQYF

D: TRBD1
J: TRBJ1-2
size: -
V: TRBV6-6
DNA: TGTGCCAGCAGTCCGACAGGGGACTATGGCTACACCTTC
CDR3: CASSPTGDYGYTF

D: -
J: TRBJ1-1
size: -
V: TRBV18
DNA: TGTGCCAGCTCACCATCGCTGGGCAGCATGAACACTGAAGCTTTCTTT
CDR3: CASSPSLGSMNTEAFF

D: TRBD1
J: TRBJ1-2
size: -
V: TRBV28
DNA: TGTGCCAGCAGCCCTACGACAGGGGGCCTGAACTATGGCTACACCTTC
CDR3: CASSPTTGGLNYGYTF

D: -
J: TRBJ1-2
size: -
V: TRBV13
DNA: TGTGCCAGCAGCTTCGGATTGGGGGAGAAACTTGATGGCTACACCTTC
CDR3: CASSFGLGEKLDGYTF

D: TRBD2
J: TRBJ2-1
size: -
V: TRBV19
DNA: TGTGCCAGTAGTATATCTCGACTAGCGGCCTACAATGAGCAGTTCTTC
CDR3: CASSISRLAAYNEQFF

D: -
J: TRBJ1-1
size: -
V: TRBV9
DNA: TGTGCCAGTTCATCGGGGGACTACACTGAAGCTTTCTTT
CDR3: CASSSGDYTEAFF

D: -
J: TRBJ2-3
size: -
V: TRBV5-1
DNA: TGCGCCAGCAGCAGTGGACAGTCGCCAGATACGCAGTATTTT
CDR3: CASSSGQSPDTQYF

D: -
J: TRBJ2-7
size: -
V: TRBV29-1
DNA: TGCAGCGTTGAAGATTTCGGCTACGAGCAGTACTTC
CDR3: CSVEDFGYEQYF

D: -
J: TRBJ2-7
size: -
V: TRBV5-4
DNA: TGTGCCAGCAGCCGGGAAACTGGGTTAGGAGAGCAGTACTTC
CDR3: CASSRETGLGEQYF

D: TRBD2
J: TRBJ2-1
size: -
V: TRBV7-2
DNA: TGTGCCAGCAGCCAAGTTAGCGGGGCTTACAATGAGCAGTTCTTC
CDR3: CASSQVSGAYNEQFF

D: -
J: TRBJ1-2
size: -
V: TRBV28
DNA: TGTGCCAGCGGAGATGACTATGGCTACACCTTC
CDR3: CASGDDYGYTF

D: -
J: TRBJ2-3
size: once
V: TRBV27
DNA: TGTGCCAGCATCGGGGTTGGGGGGGGCCACACAGATACGCAGTATTTT
CDR3: CASIGVGGGHTDTQYF

D: TRBD1
J: TRBJ1-1
size: -
V: TRBV2
DNA: TGTGCCAGCAGTACAGGGGGCGTCACTGAAGCTTTCTTT
CDR3: CASSTGGVTEAFF

D: -
J: TRBJ1-6
size: -
V: TRBV28
DNA: TGTGCCAGCAACAAGGTTAGGCATAATTCACCCCTCCACTTT
CDR3: CASNKVRHNSPLHF

D: TRBD1
J: TRBJ1-2
size: -
V: TRBV19
DNA: TGTGCCAGTAGTAGGGGGACAGGGGGCGTCTATGGCTACACCTTC
CDR3: CASSRGTGGVYGYTF

D: -
J: TRBJ2-3
size: -
V: TRBV20-1
DNA: TGCAGTGCTAGTCGGGGCACAGATACGCAGTATTTT
CDR3: CSASRGTDTQYF

D: TRBD1
J: TRBJ2-5
size: -
V: TRBV10-3
DNA: TGTGCCATCAACACAGGGGGCTTGGAGACCCAGTACTTC
CDR3: CAINTGGLETQYF